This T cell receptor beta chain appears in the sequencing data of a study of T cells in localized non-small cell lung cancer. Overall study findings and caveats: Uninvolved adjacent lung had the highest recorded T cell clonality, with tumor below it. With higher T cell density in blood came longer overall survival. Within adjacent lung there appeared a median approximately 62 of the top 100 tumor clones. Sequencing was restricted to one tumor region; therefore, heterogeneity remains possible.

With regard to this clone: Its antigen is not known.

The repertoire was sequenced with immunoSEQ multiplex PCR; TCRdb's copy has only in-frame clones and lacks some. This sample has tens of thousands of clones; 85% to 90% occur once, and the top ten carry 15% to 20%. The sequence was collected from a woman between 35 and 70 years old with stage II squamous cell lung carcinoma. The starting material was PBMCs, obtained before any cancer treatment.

Written as DNA, the CDR3 is TGTGCTAGTGCCTCGAGCGGGAATAGGGCAGATACGCAGTATTTT. It yields the protein CASASSGNRADTQYF. The chain uses TRBV12-5 and TRBJ2-3, with 7 nucleotides matching TRBD2. The CDR3 has 15 residues. Losses at the gene ends were 7 bases for V and 4 bases for J; bases not matched to a gene: 11. CDR1 LGHNT and CDR2 FRNRAP come from the germline V gene.